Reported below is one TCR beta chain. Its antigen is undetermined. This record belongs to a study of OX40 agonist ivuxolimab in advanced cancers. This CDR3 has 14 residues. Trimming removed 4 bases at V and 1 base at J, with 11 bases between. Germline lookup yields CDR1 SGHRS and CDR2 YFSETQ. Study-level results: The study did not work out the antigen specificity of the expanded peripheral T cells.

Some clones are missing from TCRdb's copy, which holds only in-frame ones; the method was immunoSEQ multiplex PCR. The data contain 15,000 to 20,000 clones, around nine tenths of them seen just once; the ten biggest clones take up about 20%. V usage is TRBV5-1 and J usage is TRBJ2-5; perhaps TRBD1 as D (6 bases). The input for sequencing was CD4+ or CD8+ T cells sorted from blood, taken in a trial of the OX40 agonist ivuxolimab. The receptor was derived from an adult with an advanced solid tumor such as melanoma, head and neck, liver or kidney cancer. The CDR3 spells CASSQGTLQETQYF. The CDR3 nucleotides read TGCGCCAGCAGCCAAGGGACACTCCAAGAGACCCAGTACTTC.